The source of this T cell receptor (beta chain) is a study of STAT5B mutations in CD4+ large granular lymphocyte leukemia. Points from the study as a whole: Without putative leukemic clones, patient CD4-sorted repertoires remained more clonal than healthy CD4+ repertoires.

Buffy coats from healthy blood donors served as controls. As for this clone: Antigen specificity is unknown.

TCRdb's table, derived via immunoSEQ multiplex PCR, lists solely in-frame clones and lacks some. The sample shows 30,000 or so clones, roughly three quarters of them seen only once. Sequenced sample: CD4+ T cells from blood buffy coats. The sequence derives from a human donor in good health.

CDR3 loop: CASREDRGRSGNEQFF. In DNA, the CDR3 is TGTGCCAGCAGGGAGGATCGCGGGAGAAGTGGCAATGAGCAGTTCTTC. This chain joins TRBV2 and TRBJ2-1; 7 bases are shared with TRBD2. Germline loops: CDR1 SNHLY, CDR2 FYNNEI. CDR3 length: 16 residues. V dropped 6 bases and J dropped 6; count of bases not matched to a gene: 14.